This TCR beta chain was captured in a study of OX40 agonist ivuxolimab in advanced cancers. Study overall: Earlier treatment with anti-PD-1, anti-PD-L1 or anti-CTLA-4 was permitted, and 30% to 40% had received some.

Whole-study results and caveats: Both blood CD4+ and CD8+ T cells showed clonal growth by week 6 at 0.1 to 3.0 mg/kg.

Germline CDR1 and CDR2: SGHVS and FNYEAQ. This CDR3 is built from 14 residues. Trimming took 5 bases from V and 4 from J, leaving 9 bases between them. This clone was detected only once. The antigen is unknown. Clones were read by immunoSEQ multiplex PCR, and TCRdb kept only the in-frame ones, dropping some. Altogether about 60,000 clones are present, about 82% being singletons, with the ten largest covering 1.9%. The sequencing here drew on CD4+ or CD8+ T cells sorted from blood, taken in a trial of the OX40 agonist ivuxolimab. The V and J genes are TRBV7-6 and TRBJ2-6; D unresolved. The receptor was isolated from an adult with an advanced solid tumor such as melanoma, head and neck, liver or kidney cancer. CDR3 amino acids: CASSPLAGANVLTF. Written as DNA, the CDR3 is TGTGCCAGCAGCCCCTTAGCCGGGGCCAACGTCCTGACTTTC.